Listed here are 5 T cell receptor beta chains from one sample, sequenced in a study of blood T cell repertoires in COVID-19. Using immunoSEQ multiplex PCR, the repertoire was profiled, and TCRdb retains in-frame clones only, with some absent. Of some 290,000 clones in the sample, about 90% were seen once. Sequencing was done on a sample of peripheral blood. The receptors here all came from a woman in her forties or fifties who had recovered from COVID-19.

J is TRBJ1-3 and V is TRBV4-1; 7 bases line up with TRBD1. This CDR3 contains 15 residues. Germline V gene data show CDR1 as MGHRA and CDR2 as YSYEKL. The V gene end was trimmed by 6 bases and the J gene end by 6 bases; junction bases not matched to a gene: 11. This chain's CDR3 is CASRFSDRVENTIYF. The DNA for the CDR3 is TGCGCCAGCAGATTCTCTGACAGGGTAGAAAACACCATATATTTT.

The rearrangement joins TRBV6-1 to TRBJ1-1, with TRBD1 identical over 7 bases. V lost 5 bases and J lost 5; bases outside the gene matches: 8. Germline CDR1 is MNHNS and CDR2 is SASEGT. The length of the CDR3 is 14 residues. CDR3 sequence: CASSSQGDWTEAFF. For the CDR3, the DNA is TGTGCCAGCAGTTCTCAGGGGGATTGGACTGAAGCTTTCTTT.

This clone was picked up a small number of times. This rearrangement joins TRBV5-8 to TRBJ2-1, with 8 bases fitting TRBD1. Trimming cost V 3 bases and J 5 bases; bases outside gene matches: 4. CDR3 size: 14 residues. Germline V gives CDR1 SGHTS, CDR2 YDEGEE. The CDR3 reads CASSWTGNHNEQFF. The CDR3 nucleotides read TGTGCCAGCAGCTGGACAGGGAACCACAATGAGCAGTTCTTC.

This clone came up once. This rearrangement joins TRBV7-8 to TRBJ2-7; 9 nucleotides align to TRBD1. This CDR3 region has 16 residues. Germline CDR1 is SGHVS and CDR2 is FQNEAQ. The ends lost 3 bases at V and 2 bases at J; junction bases unmatched: 8. The CDR3 DNA reads TGTGCCAGCAGCTTGGCCGGGACAGGGAAGACCTACGAGCAGTACTTC. It is translated as CASSLAGTGKTYEQYF.

This clone appeared once. The V gene is TRBV19, the J gene TRBJ2-7, with 7 bases fitting TRBD1. With 5 bases clipped from V and 1 base from J, the junction kept 8 bases outside the gene matches. Germline assignment: CDR1 LNHDA and CDR2 SQIVND (reference sequence). This CDR3 contains 15 residues. CDR3 amino acids: CASSATGVGSYEQYF. CDR3 nucleotide sequence: TGTGCCAGTAGTGCCACAGGGGTAGGGTCCTACGAGCAGTACTTC.